This TCR beta chain was sequenced in a study of T cell repertoires in cytomegalovirus infection. Germline CDR1 and CDR2: KGHSH and LQKENI. This CDR3 contains 12 residues. V gave up 4 bases and J gave up 5 bases, with 6 bases separating them. TCRdb fed the reads into MiXCR, producing one record per CDR3 protein. The sample has around 280,000 distinct CDR3 sequences; roughly 15% are singletons. Sequences were obtained from PBMCs. The rearrangement uses TRBV18 and TRBJ1-5; D is unclear. This receptor was obtained from a human donor in good health (CMV status not recorded). Some clones in this sample may be carry-over from other donors' samples. This CDR3 reads CASSLADQPQHF. In DNA form, the CDR3 reads TGTGCCAGCTCACTAGCTGATCAGCCCCAGCATTTT. Full variable domain (rest looked up from reference TRBV18 and TRBJ1-5): NAGVMQNPRHLVRRRGQEARLRCSPMKGHSHVYWYRQLPEEGLKFMVYLQKENIIDESGMPKERFSAEFPKEGPSILRIQQVVRGDSAAYFCASSLADQPQHFGDGTRLSIL.